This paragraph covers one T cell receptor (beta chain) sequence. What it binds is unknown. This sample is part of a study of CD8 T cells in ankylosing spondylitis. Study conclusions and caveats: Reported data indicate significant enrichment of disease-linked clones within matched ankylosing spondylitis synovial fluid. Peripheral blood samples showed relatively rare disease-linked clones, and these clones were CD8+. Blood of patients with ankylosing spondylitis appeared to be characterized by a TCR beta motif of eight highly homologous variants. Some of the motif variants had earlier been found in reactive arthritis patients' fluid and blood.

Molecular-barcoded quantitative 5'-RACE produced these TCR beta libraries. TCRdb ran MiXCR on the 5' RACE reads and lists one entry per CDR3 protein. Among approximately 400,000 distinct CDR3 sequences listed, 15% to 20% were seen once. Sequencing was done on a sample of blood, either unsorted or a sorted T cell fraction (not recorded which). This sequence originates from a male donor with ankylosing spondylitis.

DNA for the CDR3: TGTGCCAGCAGCTTGGTGGGACAGGGAGGAATAAGCGAGCAGTACTTC. The encoded protein is CASSLVGQGGISEQYF. V is TRBV5-6 and J is TRBJ2-7; 9 bases are a match to TRBD1. The CDR3 contains 16 residues. V was clipped by 0 bases and J by 6 bases; unmatched bases: 10. Germline V CDR1 and CDR2: SGHDT, YYEEEE. The complete variable domain, with remaining parts taken from reference TRBV5-6 and TRBJ2-7, reads DAGVTQSPTHLIKTRGQQVTLRCSPKSGHDTVSWYQQALGQGPQFIFQYYEEEERQRGNFPDRFSGHQFPNYSSELNVNALLLGDSALYLCASSLVGQGGISEQYFGPGTRLTVT.